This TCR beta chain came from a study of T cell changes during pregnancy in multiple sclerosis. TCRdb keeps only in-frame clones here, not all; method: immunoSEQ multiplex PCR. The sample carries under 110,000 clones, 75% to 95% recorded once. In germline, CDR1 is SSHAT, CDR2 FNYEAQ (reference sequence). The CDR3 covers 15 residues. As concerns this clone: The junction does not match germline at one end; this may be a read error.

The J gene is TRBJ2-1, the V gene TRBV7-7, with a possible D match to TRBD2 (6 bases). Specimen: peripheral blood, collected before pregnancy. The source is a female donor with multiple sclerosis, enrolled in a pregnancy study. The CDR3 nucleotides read TGTGCTAGCAGCTTAGAGGCGGGGCCCTACAATGAGCAGTTCTTC. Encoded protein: CASSLEAGPYNEQFF.